This TCR beta chain was sequenced during a study of cytotoxic CD8 clonotypes in ibrutinib-treated CLL. Study summary: Outcomes included approximately 24 partial and 2 complete responses; after median about 68 months, 14 stayed remitted and approximately 12 progressed. The study, taken as a whole, reports: Public clonotypes (which were uncommon) either contracted or remained stable on treatment.

Method: immunoSEQ multiplex PCR; TCRdb's copy keeps in-frame clones and lacks some. Found here are around 40,000 clones, 70% to 80% of them singletons; the top ten hold over 15%. Remarks on this clone: Antigen: not known.

The V gene's germline CDR1 is MNHEY and CDR2 SVGAGI. With 5 bases clipped from V and 7 bases from J, the junction kept 11 bases outside the gene matches. CDR3 length: 15 residues. Sequences were derived from PBMCs, sampled at disease progression, from a patient treated with ibrutinib. V gene TRBV6-5 combines with J gene TRBJ2-7; 10 nucleotides align to TRBD1. The origin of this receptor is a human donor with chronic lymphocytic leukemia. The CDR3 DNA reads TGTGCCAGCAGTCCGCGGACAGGGGGACGGAGTGAGCAGTACTTC. Its translation is CASSPRTGGRSEQYF.